This T cell receptor beta chain was recorded in a study of graft-versus-host responses after intestinal transplantation. About the research overall: Each patient got anti-thymocyte globulin induction, then tacrolimus and steroids for about 3 years.

Of note for this clone: Its antigen is unidentified.

V lost 6 bases, J lost 4 bases, and 3 bases stayed unmatched. The CDR3 loop spans 14 amino acids. CDR1 is MDHEN and CDR2 is SYDVKM in the germline V gene. Study findings and constraints: In recipient marrow, GvH clones were found, and some appeared first in ileum or blood.

Method: immunoSEQ multiplex PCR; TCRdb's copy keeps in-frame clones and lacks some. The repertoire holds about 91,000 clones, with about 91% as singletons. The chain employs TRBV28 and TRBJ2-7, with 13 nucleotides matching TRBD2. The sequence derives from a human donor who was the organ donor for an intestinal transplant. This material consisted of unstimulated CD4+ T cells sorted from spleen or lymph node cells, taken before transplant. Written as DNA, the CDR3 is TGTGCCAGCAGGGGACTAGCGGGAAAATACGAGCAGTACTTC. It codes for CASRGLAGKYEQYF.